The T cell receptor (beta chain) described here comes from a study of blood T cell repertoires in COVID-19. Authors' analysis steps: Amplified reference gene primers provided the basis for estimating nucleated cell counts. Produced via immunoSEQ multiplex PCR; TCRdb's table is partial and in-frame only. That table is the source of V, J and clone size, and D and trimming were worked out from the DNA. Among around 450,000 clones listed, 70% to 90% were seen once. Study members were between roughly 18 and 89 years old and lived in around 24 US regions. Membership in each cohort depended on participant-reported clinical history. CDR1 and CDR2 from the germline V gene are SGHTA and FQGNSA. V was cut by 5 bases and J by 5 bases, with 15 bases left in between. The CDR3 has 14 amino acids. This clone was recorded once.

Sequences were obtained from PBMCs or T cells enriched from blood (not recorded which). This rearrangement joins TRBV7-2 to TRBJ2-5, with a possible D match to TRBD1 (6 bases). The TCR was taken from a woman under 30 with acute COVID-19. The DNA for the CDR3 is TGTGCCAGCAGCCCCCGGGCTAGGGGGGAGACCCAGTACTTC. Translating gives CASSPRARGETQYF. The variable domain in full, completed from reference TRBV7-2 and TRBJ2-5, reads GAGVSQSPSNKVTEKGKDVELRCDPISGHTALYWYRQSLGQGLEFLIYFQGNSAPDKSGLPSDRFSAERTGGSVSTLTIQRTQQEDSAVYLCASSPRARGETQYFGPGTRLLVL.